This T cell receptor beta chain was recovered during a study of shared clonotypes between healthy human individuals. Sequencing was at deep level. The authors split each subset's genomic DNA evenly across several immunoSEQ plates. Generated by immunoSEQ multiplex PCR, the TCRdb table keeps only in-frame clones and is missing some. There are roughly 2 million clones in the sample; under 97% occur only once, and approximately 0.13% lies in the top ten. The CDR3 sequence is 18 residues long. Germline CDR1 reads LGHNT; CDR2 reads FRNRAP. The ends were cut back, 2 bases at V and 0 bases at J, with 17 bases in the middle. Partitioning of CD4+ cells yielded a CD45RA+ naive subset and a CD45RA-negative memory subset.

This clonotype originated in a man aged 18 to 35 in good health. The sequenced sample was naive CD4+ T cells sorted from blood. The subset was: CD45RA+ positively selected. The chain links TRBV12-5 to TRBJ1-5; possible D gene TRBD1, 5 bases. CDR3: CASGLTRDGTYSNQPQHF. CDR3 bases: TGTGCTAGTGGTTTGACCCGGGACGGAACCTATAGCAATCAGCCCCAGCATTTT.